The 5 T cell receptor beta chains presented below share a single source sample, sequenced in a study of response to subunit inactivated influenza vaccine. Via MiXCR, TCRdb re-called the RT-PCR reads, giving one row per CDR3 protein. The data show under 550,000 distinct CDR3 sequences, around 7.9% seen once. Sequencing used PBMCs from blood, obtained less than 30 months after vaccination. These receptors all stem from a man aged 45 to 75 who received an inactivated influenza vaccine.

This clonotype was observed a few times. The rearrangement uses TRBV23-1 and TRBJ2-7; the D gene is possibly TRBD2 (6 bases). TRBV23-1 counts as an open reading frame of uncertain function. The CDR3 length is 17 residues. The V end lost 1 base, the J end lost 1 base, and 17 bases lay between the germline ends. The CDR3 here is CASSQCGAAVPSYEQYF. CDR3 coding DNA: TGCGCCAGCAGTCAATGCGGGGCAGCCGTCCCTTCCTACGAGCAGTACTTC.

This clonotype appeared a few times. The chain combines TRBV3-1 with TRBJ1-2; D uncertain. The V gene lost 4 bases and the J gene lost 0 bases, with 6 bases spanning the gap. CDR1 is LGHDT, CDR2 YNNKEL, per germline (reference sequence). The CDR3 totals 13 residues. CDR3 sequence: CASSPTTNYGYTF. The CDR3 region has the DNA TGTGCCAGCAGCCCTACCACTAACTATGGCTACACCTTC.

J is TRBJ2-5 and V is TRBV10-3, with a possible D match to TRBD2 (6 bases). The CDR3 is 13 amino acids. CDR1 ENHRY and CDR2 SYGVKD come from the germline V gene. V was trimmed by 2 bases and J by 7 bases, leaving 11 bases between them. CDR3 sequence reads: CAISEDPGGTQYF. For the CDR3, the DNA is TGTGCCATCAGTGAGGACCCCGGGGGGACCCAGTACTTC.

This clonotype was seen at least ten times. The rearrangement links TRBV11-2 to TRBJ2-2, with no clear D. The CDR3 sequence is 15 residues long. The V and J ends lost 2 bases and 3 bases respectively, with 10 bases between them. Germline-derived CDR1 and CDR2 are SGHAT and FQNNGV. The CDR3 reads CASSLLGLDTGELFF. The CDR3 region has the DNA TGTGCCAGCAGCTTATTGGGGTTGGACACCGGGGAGCTGTTTTTT.

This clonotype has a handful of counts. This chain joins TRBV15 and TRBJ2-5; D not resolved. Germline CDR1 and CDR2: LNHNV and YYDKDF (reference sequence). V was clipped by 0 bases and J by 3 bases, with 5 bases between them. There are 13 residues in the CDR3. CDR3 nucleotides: TGTGCCACCAGCAGAGATACAAAAGAGACCCAGTACTTC. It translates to CATSRDTKETQYF.